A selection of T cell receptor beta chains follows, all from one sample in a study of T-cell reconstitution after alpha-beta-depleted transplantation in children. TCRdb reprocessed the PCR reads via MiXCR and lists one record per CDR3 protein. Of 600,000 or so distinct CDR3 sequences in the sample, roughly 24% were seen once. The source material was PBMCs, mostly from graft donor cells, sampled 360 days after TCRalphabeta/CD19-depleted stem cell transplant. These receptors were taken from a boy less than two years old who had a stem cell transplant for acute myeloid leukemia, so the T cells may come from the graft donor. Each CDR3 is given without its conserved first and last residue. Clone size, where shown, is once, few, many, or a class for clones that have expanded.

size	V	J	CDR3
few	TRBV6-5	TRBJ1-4	ASSYSPGQGEEKLF
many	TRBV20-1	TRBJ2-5	SLLAGGTRETQY
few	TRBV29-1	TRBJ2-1	SVTGGRGQANNEQF
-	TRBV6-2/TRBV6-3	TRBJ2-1	ASSYSLAGGIANEQF
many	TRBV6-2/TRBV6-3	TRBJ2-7	ASSYSTHSYEQY
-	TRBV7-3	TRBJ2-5	ASSLSSGQGGETQY
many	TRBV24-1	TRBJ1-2	ATSERAMGYGYT
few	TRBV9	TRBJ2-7	ASSASDSLTYEQY
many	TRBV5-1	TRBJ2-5	ASSYRDGQETQY
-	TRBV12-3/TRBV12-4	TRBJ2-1	ASTETDQAHEQF
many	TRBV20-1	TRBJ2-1	SASSSGMNNEQF
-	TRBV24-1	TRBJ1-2	ATSGEDGGVYGYT
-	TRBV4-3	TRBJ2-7	ASSQAHGTYEQY
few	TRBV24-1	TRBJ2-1	ATSGQGDDEQF
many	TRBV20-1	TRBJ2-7	SANEGGRSSYEQY
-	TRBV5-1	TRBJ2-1	ASSLNEADSYNEQF
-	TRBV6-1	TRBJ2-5	ASSKGLADQETQY
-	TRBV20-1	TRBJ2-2	SARVYREAGDNTGELF
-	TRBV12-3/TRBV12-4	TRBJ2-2	ASSGFMNTGELF
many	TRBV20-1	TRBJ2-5	SASLAGRWETQY
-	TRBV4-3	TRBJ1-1	ASETFDRLNTEAF
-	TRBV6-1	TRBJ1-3	ASTTDRGLSGNTIY
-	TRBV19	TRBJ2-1	ASSSYLLAGGSYNEQF
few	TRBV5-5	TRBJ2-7	ASSFGSPYEQY
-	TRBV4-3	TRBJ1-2	ASSQDPDTIYGYT
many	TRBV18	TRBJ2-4	ASSPTGGGNIQY
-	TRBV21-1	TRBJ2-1	ASSKGTSGGPCNEQF
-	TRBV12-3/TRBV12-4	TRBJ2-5	ATRESRGETQY
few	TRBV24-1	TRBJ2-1	ATSDRGFYNEQF
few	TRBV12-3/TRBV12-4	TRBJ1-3	ASSFSIRIPNTIY
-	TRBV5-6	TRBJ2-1	ASSFKPGLEAA
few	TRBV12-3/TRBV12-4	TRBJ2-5	ASSLGTGLRETQY
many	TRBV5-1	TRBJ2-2	ASSIGHGGTGELF
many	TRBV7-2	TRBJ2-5	ASSLLPEVPQY
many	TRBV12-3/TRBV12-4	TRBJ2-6	ASSLLYSGANVLT
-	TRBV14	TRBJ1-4	ASSQPGQGREKLF
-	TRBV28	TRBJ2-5	ASSTGSQAQY
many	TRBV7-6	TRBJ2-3	ASSSQGLAGGPGRHTY
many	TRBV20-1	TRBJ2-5	SARDRARETQY
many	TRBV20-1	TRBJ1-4	SARTGSNEKLF
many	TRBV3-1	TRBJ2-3	ASSHPTRSQDGTQY
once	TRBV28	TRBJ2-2	ASSYPRGAHLNTGELF
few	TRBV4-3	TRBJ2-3	ASSQDQTRADTQY
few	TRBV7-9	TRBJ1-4	ASSLGRMSGNEKLF
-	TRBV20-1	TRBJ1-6	SAKGRGNNSPLH
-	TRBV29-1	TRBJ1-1	SLRSGNTEAF
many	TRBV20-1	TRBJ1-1	SARRRGGETEAF
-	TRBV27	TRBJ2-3	ASSPTPRRTDTQY
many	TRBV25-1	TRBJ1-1	ASSGPSTLNTEAF
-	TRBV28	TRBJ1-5	ASSFGGGYQPQH
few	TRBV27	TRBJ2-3	ASRDRATDTQY
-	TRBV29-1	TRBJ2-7	SVEPGTGSEQY
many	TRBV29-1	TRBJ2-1	SGGQGKNEQF
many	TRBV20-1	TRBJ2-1	SARDALGAQGNEQF
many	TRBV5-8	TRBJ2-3	ASSMNRGWPDTQY
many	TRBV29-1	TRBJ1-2	SVGAGDYGYT
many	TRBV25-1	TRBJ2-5	ASSEMAGTGTQY
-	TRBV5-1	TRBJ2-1	ASSTPGLAGSNEQF
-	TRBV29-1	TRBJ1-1	SVERGLGTEAF